Listed below are T cell receptor beta chains from one sample, sequenced in a study of blood T cell repertoires in COVID-19. Repertoires were generated with immunoSEQ multiplex PCR, while TCRdb's copy carries only in-frame clones and drops some. This table has about 400,000 clones, around 84% appearing once. Material for sequencing was peripheral blood. Every receptor here comes from a human donor in a cohort sampled during active COVID-19. Both conserved end residues are part of each CDR3. Each record gives: CDR3 DNA, CDR3 protein, J gene, D gene, V gene, clone size. A D gene is named only where the DNA matches it firmly. The size of a clone is reported for some rows only, either as once, few or many, or as a class for expanded clones.

CDR3 DNA: TGCGCCAGCAGCCTCCGAGGGTCCGGCTACACCTTC; CDR3 protein: CASSLRGSGYTF; J gene: TRBJ1-2; D gene: -; V gene: TRBV4-1; clone size: -
CDR3 DNA: TGTGCCAGCAGCGGGGGGGGTGGCAATGAAAAACTGTTTTTT; CDR3 protein: CASSGGGGNEKLFF; J gene: TRBJ1-4; D gene: -; V gene: TRBV7-8; clone size: -
CDR3 DNA: TGCGCCACCTACAGGGGACCCGGGACTAGCGGGAGGGATGAGCAGTTCTTC; CDR3 protein: CATYRGPGTSGRDEQFF; J gene: TRBJ2-1; D gene: TRBD2; V gene: TRBV5-1; clone size: once
CDR3 DNA: TGCGCCAGCAGCTCCACCTACGAGCAGTACTTC; CDR3 protein: CASSSTYEQYF; J gene: TRBJ2-7; D gene: -; V gene: TRBV5-1; clone size: -
CDR3 DNA: TGCGCCAGCAGCTCAACTAGCGGGAACACCGGGGAGCTGTTTTTT; CDR3 protein: CASSSTSGNTGELFF; J gene: TRBJ2-2; D gene: TRBD2; V gene: TRBV5-1; clone size: few
CDR3 DNA: TGTGCCAGCAGCCAAGATAAAGGGCGGGGGGGAGATACGCAGTATTTT; CDR3 protein: CASSQDKGRGGDTQYF; J gene: TRBJ2-3; D gene: TRBD2; V gene: TRBV4-2; clone size: -
CDR3 DNA: TGTGCCAGCCAACCCAGGGAAACAGATACGCAGTATTTT; CDR3 protein: CASQPRETDTQYF; J gene: TRBJ2-3; D gene: -; V gene: TRBV6-5; clone size: few
CDR3 DNA: TGTGCCAGCAGGGACAGTAATTCACCCCTCCACTTT; CDR3 protein: CASRDSNSPLHF; J gene: TRBJ1-6; D gene: -; V gene: TRBV6-5; clone size: few
CDR3 DNA: TGTGCCAGCAGTGAGACAGGGCAGGATGAAAAACTGTTTTTT; CDR3 protein: CASSETGQDEKLFF; J gene: TRBJ1-4; D gene: TRBD1; V gene: TRBV2; clone size: once
CDR3 DNA: TGTGCCAGCAGCGTAAGGGCGGGGACTAGGGGCAATGAGCAGTTCTTC; CDR3 protein: CASSVRAGTRGNEQFF; J gene: TRBJ2-1; D gene: TRBD2; V gene: TRBV9; clone size: -
CDR3 DNA: TGCGCCAGCAGCTTGGGACTAGCGGGAGGTCAAGAGACCCAGTACTTC; CDR3 protein: CASSLGLAGGQETQYF; J gene: TRBJ2-5; D gene: TRBD2; V gene: TRBV5-1; clone size: -
CDR3 DNA: TGTGCCAGCAGTTCCGGACAGGAGCAGGAGACCCAGTACTTC; CDR3 protein: CASSSGQEQETQYF; J gene: TRBJ2-5; D gene: TRBD1; V gene: TRBV7-9; clone size: -
CDR3 DNA: TGTGCCAGCAGTGACAGGGAGACCCAGTACTTC; CDR3 protein: CASSDRETQYF; J gene: TRBJ2-5; D gene: -; V gene: TRBV2; clone size: -
CDR3 DNA: TGTGCCAGTAGTATGCACAGGGGGCCGAATCAGCCCCAGCATTTT; CDR3 protein: CASSMHRGPNQPQHF; J gene: TRBJ1-5; D gene: TRBD1; V gene: TRBV19; clone size: few
CDR3 DNA: TGTGCCAGCAGTTATGTGGCAATACAAGAGACCCAGTACTTC; CDR3 protein: CASSYVAIQETQYF; J gene: TRBJ2-5; D gene: -; V gene: TRBV6-6; clone size: -
CDR3 DNA: TGCGCCAGCAGCCGGGACAGGGGCAGTCAGGATACGCAGTATTTT; CDR3 protein: CASSRDRGSQDTQYF; J gene: TRBJ2-3; D gene: TRBD1; V gene: TRBV5-1; clone size: -
CDR3 DNA: TGCGCCAGCAGGTCACAGTCGTCGACGAGCTCTGGAAACACCATATATTTT; CDR3 protein: CASRSQSSTSSGNTIYF; J gene: TRBJ1-3; D gene: -; V gene: TRBV5-1; clone size: -
CDR3 DNA: TGTGCCAGTAGTCCTCGACAATCTGATTCACCCCTCCACTTT; CDR3 protein: CASSPRQSDSPLHF; J gene: TRBJ1-6; D gene: -; V gene: TRBV19; clone size: -
CDR3 DNA: TGTGCCAGCAGCTACCTTGAGCTGGACAATGAGCAGTTCTTC; CDR3 protein: CASSYLELDNEQFF; J gene: TRBJ2-1; D gene: -; V gene: TRBV5-4; clone size: -
CDR3 DNA: TGCGCCAGCAGCCAAGGGGGGGGCAGGCAAGGTTCGACTGAAGCTTTCTTT; CDR3 protein: CASSQGGGRQGSTEAFF; J gene: TRBJ1-1; D gene: -; V gene: TRBV4-1; clone size: -
CDR3 DNA: TGTGCCTGGAGTGAGGAGCGAGGTTCCTACGAGCAGTACTTC; CDR3 protein: CAWSEERGSYEQYF; J gene: TRBJ2-7; D gene: -; V gene: TRBV30; clone size: -
CDR3 DNA: TGTGCCAGCAGCTGGACTAGCGACACAGATACGCAGTATTTT; CDR3 protein: CASSWTSDTDTQYF; J gene: TRBJ2-3; D gene: TRBD2; V gene: TRBV5-5; clone size: -
CDR3 DNA: TGTGCCAGCAGCCAAAAGCGGGTGGCCGGGGAGCTGTTTTTT; CDR3 protein: CASSQKRVAGELFF; J gene: TRBJ2-2; D gene: -; V gene: TRBV5-4; clone size: -
CDR3 DNA: TGTGCCAGCAGCCCCAAGAGGACCGGGGAGCTGTTTTTT; CDR3 protein: CASSPKRTGELFF; J gene: TRBJ2-2; D gene: -; V gene: TRBV14; clone size: once
CDR3 DNA: TGTGCCAGCTCGTGGGAGGGCACTGAAGCTTTCTTT; CDR3 protein: CASSWEGTEAFF; J gene: TRBJ1-1; D gene: -; V gene: TRBV2; clone size: -
CDR3 DNA: TGTGCCAGCAGCCAAGGTGAGGGAGGGCCTTTTTTTGGCGGAGAGACCCAGTACTTC; CDR3 protein: CASSQGEGGPFFGGETQYF; J gene: TRBJ2-5; D gene: TRBD2; V gene: TRBV3-1/TRBV3-2; clone size: -
CDR3 DNA: TGTGCCAGCAGTGATGTAGGGAGTCCCCCAGATAAACACACCTTC; CDR3 protein: CASSDVGSPPDKHTF; J gene: TRBJ1-2; D gene: -; V gene: TRBV2; clone size: -
CDR3 DNA: TGTGCCAGCAGTTACTCAGCGGTTAGCTCCTACGAGCAGTACTTC; CDR3 protein: CASSYSAVSSYEQYF; J gene: TRBJ2-7; D gene: -; V gene: TRBV6-6; clone size: -
CDR3 DNA: TGTGCCAGCAGTGCGGGAGGGACCTACAATGAGCAGTTCTTC; CDR3 protein: CASSAGGTYNEQFF; J gene: TRBJ2-1; D gene: TRBD2; V gene: TRBV27; clone size: -
CDR3 DNA: TGTGCCAGCAGTCACCCTAGGCCACTCAGGGGCCTTTCAATTCAACCCCTCCACTTT; CDR3 protein: CASSHPRPLRGLSIQPLHF; J gene: TRBJ1-6; D gene: -; V gene: TRBV6-6; clone size: -
CDR3 DNA: TGTGCCAGCAGTTACTCGTCTCAACTGACAGACCACGAGCAGTACTTC; CDR3 protein: CASSYSSQLTDHEQYF; J gene: TRBJ2-7; D gene: -; V gene: TRBV6-2/TRBV6-3; clone size: -
CDR3 DNA: TGCGCCAGCAGCCCGGGATACGAGCAGTACTTC; CDR3 protein: CASSPGYEQYF; J gene: TRBJ2-7; D gene: -; V gene: TRBV5-1; clone size: -
CDR3 DNA: TGTGCCAGTAGTTCCACAGGGACCTACAATGAGCAGTTCTTC; CDR3 protein: CASSSTGTYNEQFF; J gene: TRBJ2-1; D gene: -; V gene: TRBV19; clone size: -
CDR3 DNA: TGCGCCAGCAGAAGCCAATCAGGGGAGGGGGGCTACACCTTC; CDR3 protein: CASRSQSGEGGYTF; J gene: TRBJ1-2; D gene: -; V gene: TRBV5-1; clone size: -
CDR3 DNA: TGTGCCAGCAGCTCCGGGACTCCTCGGTTCTTC; CDR3 protein: CASSSGTPRFF; J gene: TRBJ2-1; D gene: -; V gene: TRBV6-6; clone size: -
CDR3 DNA: TGTGCCAGCAGCTCCGGCGGGTTAGGCTATGGCTACACCTTC; CDR3 protein: CASSSGGLGYGYTF; J gene: TRBJ1-2; D gene: -; V gene: TRBV11-1; clone size: -
CDR3 DNA: TGTGCCAGCAAGGACAGGGACTACGAGCAGTACTTC; CDR3 protein: CASKDRDYEQYF; J gene: TRBJ2-7; D gene: TRBD1; V gene: TRBV27; clone size: many
CDR3 DNA: TGCGCCAGCAGCTTTAGCCAAAACACCGGGGAGCTGTTTTTT; CDR3 protein: CASSFSQNTGELFF; J gene: TRBJ2-2; D gene: -; V gene: TRBV5-1; clone size: -
CDR3 DNA: TGTGCCAGCAGCCCCGGTACTGAAGCTTTCTTT; CDR3 protein: CASSPGTEAFF; J gene: TRBJ1-1; D gene: -; V gene: TRBV6-5; clone size: -
CDR3 DNA: TGTGCCAGCAGCCACGACAGGGGTCGGGAAAAACTGTTTTTT; CDR3 protein: CASSHDRGREKLFF; J gene: TRBJ1-4; D gene: TRBD1; V gene: TRBV7-9; clone size: few
CDR3 DNA: TGTGCCAGCAGCCCTTCAGGGGTTTCACCCCTCCACTTT; CDR3 protein: CASSPSGVSPLHF; J gene: TRBJ1-6; D gene: -; V gene: TRBV13; clone size: -
CDR3 DNA: TGCAGCGTTCGCGGGGGGGGAGAGACCCAGTACTTC; CDR3 protein: CSVRGGGETQYF; J gene: TRBJ2-5; D gene: TRBD2; V gene: TRBV29-1; clone size: -
CDR3 DNA: TGTGCCAGCAGCCAAGAAGTACCTCTGGAAACAGGGTCCTACGAGCAGTACTTC; CDR3 protein: CASSQEVPLETGSYEQYF; J gene: TRBJ2-7; D gene: -; V gene: TRBV3-1/TRBV3-2; clone size: -
CDR3 DNA: TGTGCCAGCTCCCCTTCGACAGGGGGAACTGGAAACACCATATATTTT; CDR3 protein: CASSPSTGGTGNTIYF; J gene: TRBJ1-3; D gene: TRBD1; V gene: TRBV18; clone size: -
CDR3 DNA: TGTGCCAGCAGCTTATACAGGGATCGTGGCTACACCTTC; CDR3 protein: CASSLYRDRGYTF; J gene: TRBJ1-2; D gene: -; V gene: TRBV11-2; clone size: -
CDR3 DNA: TGTGCCAGCAGTTTGAGGATTAAGACTCTCTCTGGGGCCAACGTCCTGACTTTC; CDR3 protein: CASSLRIKTLSGANVLTF; J gene: TRBJ2-6; D gene: -; V gene: TRBV28; clone size: -
CDR3 DNA: TGTGCCAGCAGTAATAACAGGGGTAGCTATGGCTACACCTTC; CDR3 protein: CASSNNRGSYGYTF; J gene: TRBJ1-2; D gene: TRBD1; V gene: TRBV7-2; clone size: -